The following is a T cell receptor (beta chain) sequence with its context. No antigen is known for it. This sample was taken from a study of T-cell memory formation after mild COVID-19. Across the whole study: Among the donors, TCR clusters were largely specific to each donor.

V lost 4 bases to trimming and J lost 4 bases, with 14 bases between them. Germline V gives CDR1 SGHRS, CDR2 YFSETQ. The CDR3 length is 14 residues. Barcoded TCR alpha and TCR beta cDNA libraries with UMIs came from 5'RACE using constant-segment primers. TCRdb analysed the 5' RACE reads with MiXCR anew, one entry per CDR3 protein. The sample shows some 450,000 distinct CDR3 sequences, roughly 18% of them seen only once. Study observations and caveats: Clones that contracted from day 15 to 85 were balanced CD4/CD8, while later expanders leaned CD4+. Clones that contracted clustered mainly in CM and EM if CD4+ and in EMRA if CD8+.

This chain uses TRBV5-1 with TRBJ1-1, with D tentatively TRBD1 (5 bases). The TCR originated in a man younger than 30 who had mild COVID-19 (a few samples of this study predate the infection). Cell type and time point are not known. Sequencing was done on a sample of PBMCs or a T cell subset sorted from them (not recorded which). CDR3 region: CASSRARAGTEAFF. CDR3 nucleotide sequence: TGCGCCAGCAGCCGGGCCAGGGCGGGCACTGAAGCTTTCTTT.